This T cell receptor beta chain was sequenced during a study of T cell responses to AZD1222 COVID-19 vaccine. Profiling relied on immunoSEQ multiplex PCR, and the TCRdb table lists in-frame clones only, not all of them. The profile shows about 120,000 clones, 80% to 95% of them singletons. CDR3 length: 14 residues. V gave up 6 bases and J gave up 3 bases, with 15 bases separating them. Germline values: CDR1 KGHSH, CDR2 LQKENI. The TCR sequence derives from an adult in good health. Sequencing was performed on peripheral blood, taken on day 0 of AZD1222 vaccination. This rearrangement joins TRBV18 to TRBJ2-7; no firm D call. This CDR3 reads CASSPPLSRYEQYF. DNA for the CDR3: TGTGCCAGCTCGCCGCCCTTAAGCCGCTACGAGCAGTACTTC.